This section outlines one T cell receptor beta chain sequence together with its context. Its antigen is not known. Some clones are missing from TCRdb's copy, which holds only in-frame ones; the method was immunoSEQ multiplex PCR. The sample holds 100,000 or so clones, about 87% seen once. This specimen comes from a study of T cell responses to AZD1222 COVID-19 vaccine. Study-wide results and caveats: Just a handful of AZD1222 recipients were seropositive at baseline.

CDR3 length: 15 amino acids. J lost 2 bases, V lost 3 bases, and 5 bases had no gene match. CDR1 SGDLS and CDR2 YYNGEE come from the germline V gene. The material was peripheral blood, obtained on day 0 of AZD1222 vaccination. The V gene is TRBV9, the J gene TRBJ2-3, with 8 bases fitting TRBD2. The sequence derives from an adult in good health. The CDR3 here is CASSATSEDTDTQYF. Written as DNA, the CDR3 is TGTGCCAGCAGCGCGACTAGCGAAGACACAGATACGCAGTATTTT.